This entry lists 29 T cell receptor beta chains sequenced from one sample in a study of cytomegalovirus exposure and HLA in healthy donors. The PCR had 60 Vbeta and 13 Jbeta primers. The method was immunoSEQ multiplex PCR; TCRdb's version includes in-frame clones alone and lacks a portion of them. The sample includes 150,000 to 200,000 clones, around 80% of them seen just once. Sequencing was performed on PBMCs. These receptors were taken from a middle-aged woman in good health and CMV-seronegative.

This chain connects TRBV19 to TRBJ2-7, with 7 bases lining up with TRBD2. Unmatched junction bases numbered 9, after V lost 5 bases and J lost 5 bases. The CDR3 length is 14 residues. The germline V gene has CDR1 LNHDA and CDR2 SQIVND (reference sequence). The CDR3 protein is CASSPGLLINEQYF. In nucleotides, the CDR3 is TGTGCCAGTAGTCCGGGACTACTGATCAACGAGCAGTACTTC.

The chain couples TRBV11-3 to TRBJ1-3; D unclear. V gave up 4 bases and J gave up 0 bases, with 10 bases separating them. The germline V gene encodes CDR1 SGHNT and CDR2 YENEEA. CDR3 size: 15 residues. The CDR3 bases are TGTGCCAGCAGCTCCGGTTCCATCTCTGGAAACACCATATATTTT. Residues: CASSSGSISGNTIYF.

CDR3 loop: CASNTELEYNEQFF. The CDR3 DNA is TGTGCCAGCAACACCGAGTTGGAGTACAATGAGCAGTTCTTC. This sequence joins TRBV2 and TRBJ2-1, with D hard to call. CDR1 is SNHLY, CDR2 FYNNEI, per germline. V lost 7 bases, J lost 4 bases, and 14 bases lay in between. This CDR3 region has 14 residues. Using reference TRBV2 and TRBJ2-1 for the parts outside the CDR3, the full variable domain is EPEVTQTPSHQVTQMGQEVILRCVPISNHLYFYWYRQILGQKVEFLVSFYNNEISEKSEIFDDQFSVERPDGSNFTLKIRSTKLEDSAMYFCASNTELEYNEQFFGPGTRLTVL.

This rearrangement joins TRBV5-6 to TRBJ1-1; tentative D call: TRBD1 (5 bases). V gave up 4 bases and J gave up 3 bases, with 10 bases separating them. Looked up from germline, CDR1 is SGHDT and CDR2 is YYEEEE. The length of the CDR3 is 13 residues. CDR3 coding DNA: TGTGCCAGCAGCGGCGACAGATACACTGAAGCTTTCTTT. Encoded protein: CASSGDRYTEAFF.

There are a few counts of this clone. The CDR3 coding sequence is TGCGCCAGCAGCTTGGGAGTGGGACTAGGCTACGAGCAGTACTTC. This encodes CASSLGVGLGYEQYF. V gene TRBV5-1 combines with J gene TRBJ2-7; 8 nucleotides align to TRBD2. This CDR3 region has 15 residues. The J segment lost 3 bases and the V segment lost 0 bases, leaving 5 bases of the junction unmatched. The germline CDR1 and CDR2 sequences are SGHRS and YFSETQ.

The chain couples TRBV7-8 to TRBJ2-3; 14 nucleotides match TRBD2. Germline assignment: CDR1 SGHVS and CDR2 FQNEAQ. V was clipped by 3 bases and J by 6 bases; unmatched bases: 2. The CDR3 length is 15 residues. The CDR3 sequence is CASSLGLAGADTQYF. CDR3 nucleotides: TGTGCCAGCAGCTTGGGACTAGCGGGAGCCGATACGCAGTATTTT.

The rearrangement joins TRBV27 to TRBJ2-3; 9 positions match TRBD2. The CDR3 is made up of 15 amino acids. Trimming removed 7 bases from V and 4 bases from J; junction bases left unmatched: 9. Germline-derived CDR1 and CDR2 are MNHEY and SMNVEV (reference sequence). This chain's CDR3 is CASNLRGRVPDTQYF. CDR3 bases: TGTGCCAGCAATCTACGCGGGAGGGTCCCAGATACGCAGTATTTT.

In this sample, this clone turned up once. This chain uses TRBV18 with TRBJ1-1; D gene uncertain. CDR1 and CDR2 (germline): KGHSH, LQKENI. The CDR3 totals 13 residues. V was cut by 3 bases and J by 0 bases, with 5 bases left in between. The CDR3, as DNA: TGTGCCAGCTCACCGCGGATGAACACTGAAGCTTTCTTT. As protein: CASSPRMNTEAFF.

The chain has TRBV5-1 and TRBJ2-1; TRBD2 agrees at 8 bases. V shed 1 base and J 9 bases; nucleotides not matched to a gene: 9. Germline V gives CDR1 SGHRS, CDR2 YFSETQ. CDR3 length equals 15 residues. The CDR3 loop is CASSLNGLASGEQFF. The CDR3 region has the DNA TGCGCCAGCAGCTTGAACGGACTAGCATCTGGTGAGCAGTTCTTC.

This clone was counted only a few times. The rearrangement joins TRBV19 to TRBJ2-5, with TRBD2 as a possible D gene (6 bases). V was trimmed by 6 bases and J by 2 bases, leaving 13 bases between them. The CDR3 spans 14 residues. Per germline, CDR1 LNHDA and CDR2 SQIVND (reference sequence). As DNA, the CDR3 is TGTGCCAGTAGCCTAGCGTTTAGTCAAGAGACCCAGTACTTC. Translating gives CASSLAFSQETQYF.

The chain links TRBV19 to TRBJ1-1; 8 bases agree with TRBD1. With 3 bases clipped from V and 0 bases from J, the junction kept 6 bases outside the gene matches. Germline values: CDR1 LNHDA, CDR2 SQIVND (reference sequence). The CDR3 loop spans 16 amino acids. CDR3 nucleotides: TGTGCCAGTAGTATGGCAGGGGGCCTCATGAACACTGAAGCTTTCTTT. Its translation: CASSMAGGLMNTEAFF.

This sequence joins TRBV7-3 and TRBJ2-3, with D possibly matching TRBD1 (6 bases). The CDR3 runs to 14 residues. Germline V gene data show CDR1 as SGHTA and CDR2 as FQGTGA. Trimming took 5 bases from V and 5 from J, leaving 14 bases between them. CDR3 sequence: CASSQLGRGDTQYF. The CDR3 coding sequence is TGTGCCAGCAGCCAACTAGGCAGGGGAGATACGCAGTATTTT.

The chain combines TRBV11-2 with TRBJ1-3; 8 bases fit TRBD1. CDR1 and CDR2 from the germline V gene are SGHAT and FQNNGV. The CDR3 extends over 16 amino acids. V dropped 1 base and J dropped 4; count of bases not matched to a gene: 6. CDR3 coding DNA: TGTGCCAGCAGCTTAGTATCGGACAGGGACGGAAACACCATATATTTT. It codes for CASSLVSDRDGNTIYF.

The chain employs TRBV30 and TRBJ2-7; TRBD1 is a possible D gene (6 bases). The germline V gene has CDR1 GTSNPN and CDR2 SVGIG (reference sequence). The CDR3 loop spans 15 amino acids. The V end lost 2 bases, the J end lost 1 base, and 15 bases lay between the germline ends. The CDR3 is CAWSTGRHPSYEQYF. The DNA of the CDR3 is TGTGCCTGGAGTACAGGGCGTCATCCTTCCTACGAGCAGTACTTC.

The genes are TRBV7-9 and TRBJ1-5; D perhaps matches TRBD1 (5 bases). Germline V gene lookup returns CDR1 SEHNR and CDR2 FQNEAQ (reference sequence). V lost 1 base, J lost 5 bases, and 6 bases lay in between. This CDR3 is built from 13 residues. This CDR3 is CASSLEGDQPQHF. CDR3 DNA sequence: TGTGCCAGCAGCTTAGAAGGGGATCAGCCCCAGCATTTT.

V gene TRBV7-2 combines with J gene TRBJ1-2, with D possibly being TRBD1 (5 bases). CDR1 and CDR2 from the germline V gene are SGHTA and FQGNSA. V lost 10 bases to trimming and J lost 7 bases, with 22 bases between them. The CDR3 runs to 14 residues. CDR3 DNA: TGTGCCACATCGTCTGGGGCGAAGGTTCTTGGCTACACCTTC. The encoded protein is CATSSGAKVLGYTF. The entire variable domain, with the rest obtained from reference TRBV7-2 and TRBJ1-2, is as follows: GAGVSQSPSNKVTEKGKDVELRCDPISGHTALYWYRQSLGQGLEFLIYFQGNSAPDKSGLPSDRFSAERTGGSVSTLTIQRTQQEDSAVYLCATSSGAKVLGYTFGSGTRLTVV.

V and J are TRBV28 and TRBJ2-3, with D unresolved. The ends were cut back, 3 bases at V and 0 bases at J, with 7 bases in the middle. This CDR3 is 14 amino acids long. The germline CDR1 and CDR2 sequences are MDHEN and SYDVKM. The CDR3 spells CASSFSRSTDTQYF. DNA of the CDR3: TGTGCCAGCAGTTTTAGCCGAAGCACAGATACGCAGTATTTT.

This clone was picked up one time. The J gene is TRBJ2-5, the V gene TRBV29-1; D ambiguous. CDR1 SQVTM and CDR2 ANQGSEA come from the germline V gene. V lost 0 bases to trimming and J lost 4 bases, with 3 bases between them. This CDR3 region has 11 residues. CDR3 region: CSVEDLETQYF. The DNA of the CDR3 is TGCAGCGTTGAAGATCTAGAGACCCAGTACTTC. Looking up the rest from reference TRBV29-1 and TRBJ2-5 gives the full variable domain: SAVISQKPSRDICQRGTSLTIQCQVDSQVTMMFWYRQQPGQSLTLIATANQGSEATYESGFVIDKFPISRPNLTFSTLTVSNMSPEDSSIYLCSVEDLETQYFGPGTRLLVL.

The rearrangement joins TRBV5-1 to TRBJ2-1; 11 bases map to TRBD2. Germline CDR1 SGHRS, CDR2 YFSETQ. With V trimmed by 3 bases and J by 4 bases, 6 bases remained unmatched. The CDR3 is 16 amino acids. CDR3 in amino acids: CASSYDGTSGYNEQFF. The DNA of the CDR3 is TGCGCCAGCAGCTACGACGGGACTAGCGGTTACAATGAGCAGTTCTTC. Full variable domain (outside the CDR3, taken from reference TRBV5-1 and TRBJ2-1): KAGVTQTPRYLIKTRGQQVTLSCSPISGHRSVSWYQQTPGQGLQFLFEYFSETQRNKGNFPGRFSGRQFSNSRSEMNVSTLELGDSALYLCASSYDGTSGYNEQFFGPGTRLTVL.

The chain combines TRBV21-1 with TRBJ2-7; the D segment call TRBD1 is taken from the table without a DNA check. TRBV21-1 is classified as a pseudogene. The CDR3 sequence is 16 residues long. CDR3 nucleotide sequence: TGTGCCAGCAGCAAATCGCGGGACAGAGGAATCTACGAGCAGTACTTC. It yields the protein CASSKSRDRGIYEQYF.

The V call is TRBV2, the J call TRBJ2-7; D perhaps matches TRBD2 (6 bases). V lost 7 bases, J lost 4 bases, and 14 bases lay in between. The V gene's germline CDR1 is SNHLY and CDR2 FYNNEI. The CDR3 has 13 amino acids. The CDR3 is CASTRVSGYEQYF. For the CDR3, the DNA is TGTGCCAGCACCCGTGTTAGCGGATACGAGCAGTACTTC. The whole variable domain, filled in from reference TRBV2 and TRBJ2-7, reads EPEVTQTPSHQVTQMGQEVILRCVPISNHLYFYWYRQILGQKVEFLVSFYNNEISEKSEIFDDQFSVERPDGSNFTLKIRSTKLEDSAMYFCASTRVSGYEQYFGPGTRLTVT.

This clone occurred a few times. The sample contains more than one DNA sequence encoding this CDR3. The rearrangement uses TRBV5-1 and TRBJ2-1; 11 bases align to TRBD2. The CDR3 length is 17 residues. With 4 bases clipped from V and 1 base from J, the junction kept 7 bases outside the gene matches. Germline V gene lookup returns CDR1 SGHRS and CDR2 YFSETQ. CDR3 in amino acids: CASSPRTSGLSYNEQFF. For the CDR3, the DNA is TGCGCCAGCAGCCCGAGGACTAGCGGGTTGTCCTACAATGAGCAGTTCTTC.

The V gene is TRBV5-1, the J gene TRBJ1-1; D perhaps matches TRBD1 (6 bases). CDR3 length: 14 residues. V shed 3 bases and J shed 0 bases, with 9 bases lying between them. Germline V gene lookup returns CDR1 SGHRS and CDR2 YFSETQ. CDR3 bases: TGCGCCAGCAGCTCCGGGACAATGAACACTGAAGCTTTCTTT. This gives the protein CASSSGTMNTEAFF.

This chain connects TRBV18 to TRBJ2-7; a weak D match, TRBD1 (5 bases). The CDR3 totals 15 residues. Germline V gives CDR1 KGHSH, CDR2 LQKENI. Trimming removed 1 base from V and 5 bases from J, with 15 bases in between. CDR3 region: CASSPQMQQVDEQYF. The CDR3 nucleotides are TGTGCCAGCTCACCACAAATGCAACAGGTCGACGAGCAGTACTTC.

This chain links TRBV5-1 with TRBJ1-1; possibly TRBD1 for D (6 bases). V shed 2 bases and J shed 1 base, with 9 bases lying between them. This CDR3 region has 14 residues. Per the germline V gene, CDR1 is SGHRS and CDR2 is YFSETQ. The DNA of the CDR3 is TGCGCCAGCAGCTTTAAGGACAGGAACACTGAAGCTTTCTTT. Amino acid sequence: CASSFKDRNTEAFF.

V gene TRBV6-5 combines with J gene TRBJ1-2, with D unresolved. The CDR3 totals 15 residues. Germline loops: CDR1 MNHEY, CDR2 SVGAGI. V shed 0 bases and J shed 6 bases, with 14 bases lying between them. The CDR3 DNA is TGTGCCAGCAGTTACTCCGTCCCGGGTCTGGATGGCTACACCTTC. This encodes CASSYSVPGLDGYTF.

This clone was detected a few times. The chain carries TRBV27 and TRBJ2-3; D is perhaps TRBD2 (6 bases). The CDR3 is 15 amino acids. V lost 10 bases and J 4 bases, leaving 21 bases between the germline ends. Germline CDR1 is MNHEY and CDR2 is SMNVEV (reference sequence). The CDR3 reads CATTPGEELSDTQYF. DNA for the CDR3: TGTGCCACCACCCCCGGGGAGGAACTTTCAGATACGCAGTATTTT.

The chain carries TRBV2 and TRBJ2-1; D is unclear. Germline V gene data show CDR1 as SNHLY and CDR2 as FYNNEI. V was pared by 5 bases and J by 3 bases, with 8 bases between. This CDR3 region has 13 residues. Written as DNA, the CDR3 is TGTGCCAGCAGTCGTGTTTTCTACAATGAGCAGTTCTTC. Its translation: CASSRVFYNEQFF.

The chain uses TRBV5-1 and TRBJ1-3; D ambiguous. CDR1 and CDR2 (germline): SGHRS, YFSETQ. The CDR3 length is 13 residues. The ends were cut back, 0 bases at V and 4 bases at J, with 5 bases in the middle. For the CDR3, the DNA is TGCGCCAGCAGCTTGGGACTAGGAAACACCATATATTTT. Its protein product is CASSLGLGNTIYF. The variable domain in full, completed from reference TRBV5-1 and TRBJ1-3, reads KAGVTQTPRYLIKTRGQQVTLSCSPISGHRSVSWYQQTPGQGLQFLFEYFSETQRNKGNFPGRFSGRQFSNSRSEMNVSTLELGDSALYLCASSLGLGNTIYFGEGSWLTVV.